The rows below give T cell receptor beta chains drawn from one sample of a study of blood T cells in healthy people across ages. TCRdb passed the 5' RACE reads through MiXCR, listing each CDR3 protein once. This table holds more than 650,000 distinct CDR3 sequences, roughly 50% found once. The sequenced sample consisted of blood. The source is a man older than 75 in good health. CDR3s leave out the opening cysteine and the closing phenylalanine or tryptophan. The order of the fields is V gene, J gene, CDR3 protein.

v_call: TRBV7-8
j_call: TRBJ1-2
cdr3_aa: ASSLTTGKINYGYT

v_call: TRBV6-2/TRBV6-3
j_call: TRBJ1-4
cdr3_aa: ASSYRRNEKLF

v_call: TRBV6-5
j_call: TRBJ1-6
cdr3_aa: ASTLLGAGSPLH

v_call: TRBV6-1
j_call: TRBJ2-1
cdr3_aa: ASSAETGVLPLNEQF

v_call: TRBV29-1
j_call: TRBJ2-7
cdr3_aa: SVERGLGNTYEQY

v_call: TRBV6-1
j_call: TRBJ1-2
cdr3_aa: ASSQTGVGGYT

v_call: TRBV29-1
j_call: TRBJ1-5
cdr3_aa: SVGAGLGDQPQH

v_call: TRBV29-1
j_call: NA
cdr3_aa: SVQGQVYNEQY

v_call: TRBV7-6
j_call: TRBJ2-6
cdr3_aa: ASSSYDGSSGANVLT

v_call: TRBV28
j_call: TRBJ2-1
cdr3_aa: ASEGTRAYNEQF